Listed here is a single T cell receptor (beta chain). Its antigen is unidentified. The source of the sample is a study of T cell responses to AZD1222 COVID-19 vaccine. For the study at large: Analyses pooled second doses at about 4 or about 12 weeks.

Produced via immunoSEQ multiplex PCR; TCRdb's table is partial and in-frame only. Among 150,000 to 200,000 clones listed, 80% to 95% were seen once. Study-level points and caveats: Among the donors, most were white British and more were female, and clonal diversity was possibly underestimated. CD4 TCRs linked to vaccination spanned spike, dominating at 160-218 and 743-854.

With 1 base removed from V and 7 bases from J, the gap between germline ends came to 10 bases. In germline, CDR1 is SEHNR, CDR2 FQNEAQ (reference sequence). The CDR3 consists of 13 residues. The TCR comes from an adult in good health. The V gene is TRBV7-9, the J gene TRBJ1-1; TRBD1 might be the D (5 bases). The sequencing here drew on peripheral blood, taken on day 0 of AZD1222 vaccination. In DNA, the CDR3 is TGTGCCAGCAGCTTAGTTGTCCAGGGTGAAGCTTTCTTT. This gives the protein CASSLVVQGEAFF.